What follows describes a single T cell receptor (beta chain). Its cognate antigen is unknown. The assay was immunoSEQ multiplex PCR, and TCRdb's table has in-frame clones only and misses some. The sample shows 85,000 to 100,000 clones, 90% to 95% of them seen only once. These data originate in a study of OX40 agonist ivuxolimab in advanced cancers. The wider study: Clinicians treated patients with ivuxolimab, an agonistic anti-OX40 (CD134) antibody. Findings and limits, study-wide: Expanded clones belonging to CD8+ T cells outnumbered, on average, those of CD4+.

Exclusion applied to patients with autoimmune disease history or systemic immunosuppression. Germline loops: CDR1 SGHVS, CDR2 FNYEAQ. The length of the CDR3 is 17 residues. J gave up 3 bases and V 5 bases, and 9 bases lay outside the gene matches. The source was CD4+ or CD8+ T cells sorted from blood, collected in a trial of the OX40 agonist ivuxolimab. The chain couples TRBV7-6 to TRBJ2-7, with TRBD2 matching 14 bases. The TCR sequence derives from an adult with an advanced solid tumor such as melanoma, head and neck, liver or kidney cancer. The CDR3 nucleotides are TGTGCCAGCAGCCCGACTGGGACTAGCGGGAGCATCTACGAGCAGTACTTC. Its protein product is CASSPTGTSGSIYEQYF.